The 24 T cell receptor beta chains reported below all come from one sample, sequenced in a study of T cells expressing NK-cell markers. From the 5' RACE reads, TCRdb lists one entry per CDR3 protein and no DNA. The sample table includes approximately 460,000 distinct CDR3 sequences. Specimen: blood T cells: a sorted CD56 or NKG2C T cell subset, CD4+ or CD8+ T cells, or bulk PBMC T cells (not recorded which). The receptors stem from a woman aged 18 to 75 in good health.

J is TRBJ1-2 and V is TRBV4-3; TCRdb picks TRBD1, but there is no DNA to check that call. The CDR3 totals 14 residues. CDR1 is LGHNA and CDR2 is YSLEER in the germline V gene. This CDR3 reads CASSPVGQNYGYTF.

V and J are TRBV7-2 and TRBJ1-6; TCRdb selects TRBD1, and the lack of DNA leaves this call unchecked. Germline assignment: CDR1 SGHTA and CDR2 FQGNSA. The CDR3 is made up of 17 amino acids. This CDR3 reads CASSLDRGASYNSPLHF.

This chain joins TRBV20-1 and TRBJ2-3. The CDR3 is made up of 11 amino acids. Germline assignment: CDR1 DFQATT and CDR2 SNEGSKA (reference sequence). This CDR3 is CSATRTDTQYF.

The rearrangement uses TRBV5-5 and TRBJ1-5; TCRdb's D gene call, TRBD1, goes unchecked for lack of DNA. Per the germline V gene, CDR1 is SGHKS and CDR2 is YYEKEE (reference sequence). This CDR3 comprises 16 residues. CDR3: CASSPGTGGTNQPQHF.

The gene calls are TRBV20-1 and TRBJ2-1; TCRdb's assignment of TRBD2 cannot be checked, as there is no DNA. Germline V gene data show CDR1 as DFQATT and CDR2 as SNEGSKA (reference sequence). The CDR3 sequence is 14 residues long. CDR3 in amino acids: CSAPREGSYNEQFF.

This chain joins TRBV7-9 and TRBJ2-1; lacking DNA, the TRBD1 call made by TCRdb goes unchecked. The CDR3 is 14 amino acids. The germline gives CDR1 SEHNR, CDR2 FQNEAQ (reference sequence). CDR3: CASNRDRVGNEQFF.

The V and J genes are TRBV7-2 and TRBJ2-3. Germline values: CDR1 SGHTA, CDR2 FQGNSA. There are 15 residues in the CDR3. The CDR3 sequence: CASSFGSRSTDTQYF.

This chain uses TRBV4-3 with TRBJ2-3; TCRdb's D gene call, TRBD1, goes unchecked for lack of DNA. The CDR3 totals 16 residues. Germline-derived CDR1 and CDR2 are LGHNA and YSLEER. CDR3 protein: CASSPAPAASADTQYF.

J is TRBJ2-5 and V is TRBV20-1; the TCRdb call, TRBD1, lacks DNA for checking. The CDR3 totals 15 residues. Germline lookup yields CDR1 DFQATT and CDR2 SNEGSKA (reference sequence). CDR3: CSAPPGQGNQETQYF.

The V gene is TRBV12-3 or TRBV12-4, the J gene TRBJ1-2. The CDR3 is made up of 12 amino acids. The CDR3 reads CASSFPGNGYTF.

CDR3 sequence: CASSQLASGDTQYF. This chain connects TRBV5-4 to TRBJ2-3; absent DNA, TCRdb's TRBD2 call cannot be checked. CDR1 SGHNT and CDR2 YYREEE come from the germline V gene (reference sequence). The CDR3 is 14 amino acids.

The chain is built from TRBV6-5 and TRBJ2-7. The CDR3 is 15 amino acids. Germline loops: CDR1 MNHEY, CDR2 SVGAGI. This chain's CDR3 is CASSYSRRASYEQYF.

The rearrangement links TRBV11-2 to TRBJ2-1; no DNA is available, so the TRBD2 call from TCRdb remains unchecked. The CDR3 is 19 residues long. Germline V lookup: CDR1 SGHAT, CDR2 FQNNGV. The CDR3 reads CASSSTAGLAGGPYNEQFF.

This chain connects TRBV12-3 or TRBV12-4 to TRBJ2-5; TCRdb outputs TRBD1, but without DNA this stays unchecked. The CDR3 totals 13 residues. The CDR3: CASSGGLVETQYF.

The genes are TRBV29-1 and TRBJ2-3. Germline V lookup: CDR1 SQVTM, CDR2 ANQGSEA. This CDR3 contains 12 residues. CDR3: CSVEEGFDTQYF.

The chain combines TRBV20-1 with TRBJ2-5; TCRdb outputs TRBD1, but without DNA this stays unchecked. CDR1 is DFQATT, CDR2 SNEGSKA, per germline (reference sequence). The CDR3 runs 16 residues. This chain's CDR3 is CSAIGGRGLSYETQYF.

The chain combines TRBV29-1 with TRBJ2-1; TCRdb selects TRBD1, and the lack of DNA leaves this call unchecked. CDR3 length equals 15 residues. Germline assignment: CDR1 SQVTM and CDR2 ANQGSEA. The CDR3 reads CSVAVGQLGGNEQFF.

The chain combines TRBV4-1 with TRBJ2-2; as DNA is missing, the TRBD2 call by TCRdb cannot be tested. The CDR3 covers 17 residues. Germline CDR1 and CDR2: MGHRA and YSYEKL. The CDR3 sequence is CASSQDWAGGLTGELFF.

The CDR3 spells CASSPTSGEYNEQFF. V and J are TRBV7-6 and TRBJ2-1; TCRdb designates TRBD2, a call that cannot be tested without DNA. The germline gives CDR1 SGHVS, CDR2 FNYEAQ. This CDR3 has 15 amino acids.

The V and J genes are TRBV3-1 and TRBJ2-1; the TRBD2 assignment by TCRdb is unverifiable without DNA. Looked up from germline, CDR1 is LGHDT and CDR2 is YNNKEL (reference sequence). The CDR3 is 15 residues long. The CDR3 protein is CASSHPRRAGNEQFF.

The rearrangement links TRBV7-2 to TRBJ1-5. Germline V gene data show CDR1 as SGHTA and CDR2 as FQGNSA. The CDR3 length is 15 residues. The CDR3 region is CASSLVSTAGQPQHF.

The genes are TRBV4-3 and TRBJ2-3; the TCRdb call, TRBD1, lacks DNA for checking. The CDR3 is made up of 16 amino acids. Germline CDR1 and CDR2: LGHNA and YSLEER. The CDR3 reads CASSQDGQAITDTQYF.

The V call is TRBV6-5, the J call TRBJ1-1; absent DNA, TCRdb's TRBD1 call cannot be checked. The CDR3 covers 15 residues. Germline V lookup: CDR1 MNHEY, CDR2 SVGAGI. The chain's CDR3 is CASSYSRGPGTEAFF.

The chain is built from TRBV15 and TRBJ1-4; no DNA is available, so the TRBD1 call from TCRdb remains unchecked. This CDR3 has 13 residues. CDR1 and CDR2 (germline): LNHNV, YYDKDF (reference sequence). This CDR3 reads CATSRDPGEKLFF.